Reported below is one T cell receptor (beta chain). Its antigen is as yet unknown. The data were obtained in a study of T cell responses to AZD1222 COVID-19 vaccine. Regarding the study as a whole: Baseline antibody screening turned up just six or seven seropositive AZD1222 recipients. White British people made up most donors, females outnumbered males, and clonal diversity was possibly underestimated.

The CDR3 sequence is 18 residues long. V gave up 3 bases and J gave up 1 base; unmatched junction bases: 8. Germline V lookup: CDR1 LNHDA, CDR2 SQIVND (reference sequence). Clones were sequenced by immunoSEQ multiplex PCR, and TCRdb holds only the in-frame ones, with some missing. The sample has some 79,000 clones; approximately 85% are singletons. The sequence derives from an adult who received the AZD1222 COVID-19 vaccine. This chain joins TRBV19 and TRBJ1-3; TRBD1 agrees at 11 bases. Specimen: peripheral blood, collected 28 days after the second AZD1222 dose. CDR3 sequence reads: CASSMGDRGFLSGNTIYF. The CDR3 region has the DNA TGTGCCAGTAGTATGGGGGACAGGGGGTTCTTATCTGGAAACACCATATATTTT.